The 7 T cell receptor beta chains in this list originate from one sample, sequenced in a study of OX40 agonist ivuxolimab in advanced cancers. Assay used: immunoSEQ multiplex PCR; TCRdb lists only in-frame clones, some missing. The table records around 30,000 clones, 80% to 90% of them present only once. The specimen was CD4+ or CD8+ T cells sorted from blood, collected in a trial of the OX40 agonist ivuxolimab. The receptors originated from an adult with an advanced solid tumor such as melanoma, head and neck, liver or kidney cancer.

This clone has just a few counts. The rearrangement joins TRBV4-2 to TRBJ2-6; 9 bases align to TRBD2. Germline lookup yields CDR1 LGHNA and CDR2 YNFKEQ. The CDR3 is 18 residues long. With 0 bases clipped from V and 0 bases from J, the junction kept 3 bases outside the gene matches. CDR3 coding DNA: TGTGCCAGCAGCCAAGAGGTAGCGGGGGCCTCTGGGGCCAACGTCCTGACTTTC. It encodes CASSQEVAGASGANVLTF.

The chain recombines TRBV5-1 with TRBJ2-7, with D uncertain. CDR1 SGHRS and CDR2 YFSETQ come from the germline V gene. The germline V and J ends were trimmed by 4 bases and 6 bases, with 14 bases remaining between them. CDR3 length equals 13 residues. The CDR3 reads CASSRGESGEQYF. The CDR3 DNA reads as TGCGCCAGCAGCCGCGGCGAGTCGGGCGAGCAGTACTTC. Full variable domain (missing parts from reference TRBV5-1 and TRBJ2-7): KAGVTQTPRYLIKTRGQQVTLSCSPISGHRSVSWYQQTPGQGLQFLFEYFSETQRNKGNFPGRFSGRQFSNSRSEMNVSTLELGDSALYLCASSRGESGEQYFGPGTRLTVT.

The V call is TRBV6-4, the J call TRBJ2-1, with D maybe TRBD1 (6 bases). The V gene lost 0 bases and the J gene lost 4 bases, with 10 bases spanning the gap. This CDR3 has 15 amino acids. CDR1 and CDR2 from the germline V gene are MRHNA and SNTAGT. CDR3 residues: CASSDSDRSYNEQFF. The CDR3 nucleotides are TGTGCCAGCAGTGACTCTGACAGGTCATACAATGAGCAGTTCTTC.

The CDR3 DNA is TGCAGCGTTGGGGGGACTAGCGGGAGTGCTGATGAGCAGTTCTTC. Protein sequence: CSVGGTSGSADEQFF. The chain recombines TRBV29-1 with TRBJ2-1, with 14 bases lining up with TRBD2. The V gene's germline CDR1 is SQVTM and CDR2 ANQGSEA. J gave up 8 bases and V 4 bases, and 7 bases lay outside the gene matches. There are 15 residues in the CDR3.

This clone was detected once. This sequence joins TRBV11-2 and TRBJ1-1; the match to TRBD1 covers 7 bases. The length of the CDR3 is 15 residues. Germline trimming cut 4 bases from V and 6 bases from J; bases unmatched to any gene: 11. In germline, CDR1 is SGHAT, CDR2 FQNNGV. The CDR3 DNA reads as TGTGCCAGCAGCTGGAGGGACAGTAGAGCCCCTGAAGCTTTCTTT. Its protein product is CASSWRDSRAPEAFF.

This clone is a singleton in its sample. The chain uses TRBV28 and TRBJ2-3; possibly TRBD1 for D (6 bases). Germline V gene sequence: CDR1 MDHEN, CDR2 SYDVKM. CDR3 length: 18 residues. V was shortened by 2 bases and J by 0 bases, with 18 bases between the two germline ends. The DNA of the CDR3 is TGTGCCAGCAGTTTACCCACACAGGGAGTGTTTAGCACAGATACGCAGTATTTT. Amino acid sequence: CASSLPTQGVFSTDTQYF. Complete variable domain (other parts from reference TRBV28 and TRBJ2-3): DVKVTQSSRYLVKRTGEKVFLECVQDMDHENMFWYRQDPGLGLRLIYFSYDVKMKEKGDIPEGYSVSREKKERFSLILESASTNQTSMYLCASSLPTQGVFSTDTQYFGPGTRLTVL.

The chain uses TRBV4-3 and TRBJ1-2, with D perhaps TRBD1 (6 bases). V lost 4 bases, J lost 6 bases, and 15 bases lay in between. CDR3 length: 14 residues. In germline, CDR1 is LGHNA, CDR2 YSLEER. The CDR3, as DNA: TGCGCCAGCAGCCCAATAACAGGGTACGATGGCTACACCTTC. It is translated as CASSPITGYDGYTF.